Following are 8 T cell receptor beta chains from one sample sequenced in a study of OX40 agonist ivuxolimab in advanced cancers. Measured with immunoSEQ multiplex PCR; TCRdb has only the in-frame clones, and not every one. The data hold roughly 48,000 clones, with about 83% observed a single time. The material sequenced was CD4+ or CD8+ T cells sorted from blood, taken in a trial of the OX40 agonist ivuxolimab. The receptors derive from an adult with an advanced solid tumor such as melanoma, head and neck, liver or kidney cancer.

The rearrangement links TRBV30 to TRBJ1-1; D is undetermined. CDR1 is GTSNPN, CDR2 SVGIG, per germline (reference sequence). The CDR3 is 10 amino acids. Trimming cost V 1 base and J 8 bases, with 5 bases left between them. In DNA form, the CDR3 reads TGTGCCTGGAGTGGCATGGAAGCTTTCTTT. It yields the protein CAWSGMEAFF. The whole variable domain, filled in from reference TRBV30 and TRBJ1-1, reads SQTIHQWPATLVQPVGSPLSLECTVEGTSNPNLYWYRQAAGRGLQLLFYSVGIGQISSEVPQNLSASRPQDRQFILSSKKLLLSDSGFYLCAWSGMEAFFGQGTRLTVV.

The chain recombines TRBV27 with TRBJ2-7; 9 nucleotides align to TRBD2. Looked up from germline, CDR1 is MNHEY and CDR2 is SMNVEV (reference sequence). V shed 3 bases and J 6 bases; nucleotides not matched to a gene: 12. The CDR3 extends over 16 amino acids. CDR3 loop: CASSFGPLAGSGEQYF. The DNA of the CDR3 is TGTGCCAGCAGTTTCGGGCCCCTAGCGGGGTCAGGCGAGCAGTACTTC.

This clone is a singleton in its sample. The rearrangement links TRBV19 to TRBJ2-5; 7 nucleotides align to TRBD2. Per germline, CDR1 LNHDA and CDR2 SQIVND (reference sequence). The trim removed 1 base at V and 5 bases at J, leaving 7 bases unmatched. This CDR3 spans 15 amino acids. Here the CDR3 reads CASSIATSPHETQYF. CDR3 nucleotide sequence: TGTGCCAGTAGTATAGCGACTAGCCCGCACGAGACCCAGTACTTC.

The chain has TRBV15 and TRBJ1-2, with a weak D call TRBD1 (5 bases). V was shortened by 4 bases and J by 0 bases, with 18 bases between the two germline ends. Looked up from germline, CDR1 is LNHNV and CDR2 is YYDKDF (reference sequence). This CDR3 region has 17 residues. CDR3 DNA sequence: TGTGCCACCAGCACCGGACAAAGCTCCTTAGCTAACTATGGCTACACCTTC. Translation: CATSTGQSSLANYGYTF.

The V and J genes are TRBV6-5 and TRBJ2-7; tentative D call: TRBD1 (6 bases). The ends were cut back, 1 base at V and 2 bases at J, with 9 bases in the middle. Germline V gene data show CDR1 as MNHEY and CDR2 as SVGAGI. The CDR3 covers 14 residues. CDR3 in DNA: TGTGCCAGCAGTTACTGGGACACCACCTACGAGCAGTACTTC. This sequence encodes CASSYWDTTYEQYF.

V gene TRBV7-8 combines with J gene TRBJ1-2; D perhaps matches TRBD1 (6 bases). The CDR3 is 15 amino acids. CDR1 and CDR2 (germline): SGHVS, FQNEAQ. The ends were cut back, 5 bases at V and 7 bases at J, with 20 bases in the middle. The DNA for the CDR3 is TGTGCCAGCAGCGGTCGGACAGCCTCGGTGGGTGGCTACACCTTC. It translates to CASSGRTASVGGYTF.

This rearrangement joins TRBV25-1 to TRBJ1-2, with TRBD1 as a possible D gene (5 bases). V lost 4 bases and J lost 7, with 16 bases in between. This CDR3 has 14 amino acids. In germline, CDR1 is MGHDK, CDR2 SYGVNS. CDR3: CASSGPGTPGGYTF. The CDR3 bases are TGTGCCAGCAGTGGCCCCGGGACGCCGGGTGGCTACACCTTC.

V gene TRBV11-2 combines with J gene TRBJ2-7; D is unclear. This CDR3 spans 17 amino acids. The germline CDR1 and CDR2 sequences are SGHAT and FQNNGV. V lost 0 bases to trimming and J lost 2 bases, with 17 bases between them. The CDR3 spells CASSLETASWVAYEQYF. For the CDR3, the DNA is TGTGCCAGCAGCTTAGAAACCGCAAGTTGGGTTGCCTACGAGCAGTACTTC.